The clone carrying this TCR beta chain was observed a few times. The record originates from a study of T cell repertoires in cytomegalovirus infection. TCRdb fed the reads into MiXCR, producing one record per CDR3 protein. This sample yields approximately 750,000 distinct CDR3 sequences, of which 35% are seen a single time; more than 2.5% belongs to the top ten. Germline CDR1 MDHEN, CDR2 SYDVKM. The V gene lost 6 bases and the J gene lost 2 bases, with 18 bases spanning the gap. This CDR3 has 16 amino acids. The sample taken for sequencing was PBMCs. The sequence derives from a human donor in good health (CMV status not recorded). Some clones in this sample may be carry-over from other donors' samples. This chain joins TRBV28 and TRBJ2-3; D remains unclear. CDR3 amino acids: CASSRQQFPNTDTQYF. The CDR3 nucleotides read TGTGCCAGCAGCCGCCAGCAATTCCCCAACACAGATACGCAGTATTTT.